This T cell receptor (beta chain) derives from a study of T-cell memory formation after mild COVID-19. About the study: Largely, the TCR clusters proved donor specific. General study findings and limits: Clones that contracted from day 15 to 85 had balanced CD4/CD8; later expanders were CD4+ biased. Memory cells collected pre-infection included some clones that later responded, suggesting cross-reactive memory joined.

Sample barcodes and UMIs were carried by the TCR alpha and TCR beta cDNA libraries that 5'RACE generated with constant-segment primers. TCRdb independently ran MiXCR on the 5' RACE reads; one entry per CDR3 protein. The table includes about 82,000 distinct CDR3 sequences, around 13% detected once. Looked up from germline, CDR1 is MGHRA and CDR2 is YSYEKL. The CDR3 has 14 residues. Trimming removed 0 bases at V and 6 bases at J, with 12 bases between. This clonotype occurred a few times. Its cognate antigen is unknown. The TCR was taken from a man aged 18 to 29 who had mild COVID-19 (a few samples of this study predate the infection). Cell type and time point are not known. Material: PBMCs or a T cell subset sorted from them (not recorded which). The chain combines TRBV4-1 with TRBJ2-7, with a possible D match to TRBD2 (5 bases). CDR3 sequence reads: CASSQDQGGLEQYF. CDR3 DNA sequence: TGCGCCAGCAGCCAAGATCAAGGCGGACTCGAGCAGTACTTC.